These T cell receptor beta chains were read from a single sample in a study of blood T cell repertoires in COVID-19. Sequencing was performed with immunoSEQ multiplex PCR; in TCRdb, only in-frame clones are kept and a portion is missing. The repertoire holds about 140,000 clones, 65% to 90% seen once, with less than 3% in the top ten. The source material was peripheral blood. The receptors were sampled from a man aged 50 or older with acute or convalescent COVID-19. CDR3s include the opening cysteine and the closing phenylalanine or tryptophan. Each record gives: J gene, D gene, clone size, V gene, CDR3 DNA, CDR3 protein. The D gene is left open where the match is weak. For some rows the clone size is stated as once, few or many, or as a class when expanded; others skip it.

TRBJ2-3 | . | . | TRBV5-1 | TGCGCCAGCAGCTCGGGATTCACAGATACGCAGTATTTT | CASSSGFTDTQYF
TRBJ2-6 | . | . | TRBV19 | TGTGCCAGTAGTCAGTCCCCTGGGGCCAACGTCCTGACTTTC | CASSQSPGANVLTF
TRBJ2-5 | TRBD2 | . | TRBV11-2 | TGTGCCAGCAGCCCTTCTAGCGGTCGAGAGACCCAGTACTTC | CASSPSSGRETQYF
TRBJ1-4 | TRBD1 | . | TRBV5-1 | TGCGCCAGCAGCCCGGGGACAGATCTCTCCGGTGAAAAACTGTTTTTT | CASSPGTDLSGEKLFF
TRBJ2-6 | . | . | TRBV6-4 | TGTGCCAGCAGTGCCGACAGCTCTGGGGCCAACGTCCTGACTTTC | CASSADSSGANVLTF
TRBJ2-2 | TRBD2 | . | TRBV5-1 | TGCGCCAGCAGCTTTCCAGCGGGAGGAGATTCCGGGGAGCTGTTTTTT | CASSFPAGGDSGELFF
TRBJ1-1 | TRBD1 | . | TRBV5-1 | TGCGCCAGCAGCGACGACAGGGGGGGCACTGAAGCTTTCTTT | CASSDDRGGTEAFF
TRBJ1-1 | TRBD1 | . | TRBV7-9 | TGTGCCAGCAGCCTCGAGGGACGATACAGGGGACCCGCAGAAGCTTTCTTT | CASSLEGRYRGPAEAFF
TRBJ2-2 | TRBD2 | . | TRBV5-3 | TGTGCCAGAAGCCCAAGGACTAGCAGGAACACCGGGGAGCTGTTTTTT | CARSPRTSRNTGELFF
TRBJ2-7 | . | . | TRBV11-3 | TGTGCCAGCAGCTTAGATCAGAATTACGAGCAGTACTTC | CASSLDQNYEQYF
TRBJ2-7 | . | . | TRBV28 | TGTGCCAGCAGTCAATTCAAATACGAGCAGTACTTC | CASSQFKYEQYF
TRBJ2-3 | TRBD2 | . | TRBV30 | TGTGCCTGGAGGTACGGGGGGTACACAGATACGCAGTATTTT | CAWRYGGYTDTQYF
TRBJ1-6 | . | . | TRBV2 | TGTGCCAGCAGTGAGAGTTCTCAGGGGCTCAATTCACCCCTCCACTTT | CASSESSQGLNSPLHF
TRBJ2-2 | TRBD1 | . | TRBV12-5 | TGTGCTAGTGGTTCAAACCGGGACAGGGCTAACACCGGGGAGCTGTTTTTT | CASGSNRDRANTGELFF
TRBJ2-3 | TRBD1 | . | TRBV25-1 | TGTGCCAGCAGTTTCACAGGGGGCGGGAGAGATACGCAGTATTTT | CASSFTGGGRDTQYF
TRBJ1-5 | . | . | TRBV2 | TGTGCCAGCAGACAGGCTAGCAATCAGCCCCAGCATTTT | CASRQASNQPQHF
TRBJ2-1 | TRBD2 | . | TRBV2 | TGTGCCAGCAGCTTCGTAGCGGGGGTAGAGCAGTTCTTC | CASSFVAGVEQFF
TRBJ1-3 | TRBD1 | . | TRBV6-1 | TGTGCCAGCGGGCAGGGGGCTGGAAACACCATATATTTT | CASGQGAGNTIYF
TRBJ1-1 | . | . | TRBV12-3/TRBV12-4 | TGTGCCAGCAGGCGGAACACTGAAGCTTTCTTT | CASRRNTEAFF
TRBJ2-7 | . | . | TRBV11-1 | TGTGCCAGCAGCTCCTTAAAGCCAGGGAACGAGCAGTACTTC | CASSSLKPGNEQYF
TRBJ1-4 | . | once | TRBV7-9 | TGTGCCAGCAGTTTTGCCGACGGGGAGGTGGGGTCTAATGAAAAACTGTTTTTT | CASSFADGEVGSNEKLFF
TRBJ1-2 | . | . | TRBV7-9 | TGTGCCAGCAGCTCCTCACCGGGGCCGGGGGGCAAGTATGGCTACACCTTC | CASSSSPGPGGKYGYTF
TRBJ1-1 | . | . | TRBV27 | TGTGCCAGCAGTTCGCCAGGTTGGAACACTGAAGCTTTCTTT | CASSSPGWNTEAFF
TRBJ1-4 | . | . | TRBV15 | TGTGCCACCAGCAGTGGGGCCGCAACTAATGAAAAACTGTTTTTT | CATSSGAATNEKLFF
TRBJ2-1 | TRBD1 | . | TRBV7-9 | TGTGCCAGCAGCACGGACAACCGGGACAGGGATTATGAGCAGTTCTTC | CASSTDNRDRDYEQFF
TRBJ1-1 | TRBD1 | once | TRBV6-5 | TGTGCCAGCAAGGGGGAAGGGACAGACAGAGAAGCTTTCTTT | CASKGEGTDREAFF